The clone carrying this T cell receptor beta chain was counted at least ten times. The germline V and J ends were trimmed by 6 bases and 2 bases, with 13 bases remaining between them. The CDR3 has 14 residues. From germline, CDR1 is SGHTA and CDR2 FQGNSA. This entry belongs to a study of T-cell memory formation after mild COVID-19. TCRdb re-called the 5' RACE reads with MiXCR, one entry per CDR3 protein. The data show a few hundred thousand distinct CDR3 sequences, with about 16% seen just once and about 22% held by the top ten. This clonotype was sampled from a man in his late teens or twenties who had mild COVID-19 (a few samples of this study predate the infection). Cell type and time point are not known. This chain uses TRBV7-2 with TRBJ2-5; maybe TRBD2 (5 bases). Sequencing was carried out using PBMCs or a T cell subset sorted from them (not recorded which). CDR3 region: CASSLRAGQETQYF. CDR3 coding DNA: TGTGCCAGCAGTTTGAGGGCCGGGCAAGAGACCCAGTACTTC.